A single sample is the source of the 9 T cell receptor beta chains below, sequenced in a study of shared clonotypes between healthy human individuals. Clones were read by immunoSEQ multiplex PCR, and TCRdb kept only the in-frame ones, dropping some. The sample comprises about 690,000 clones, less than 95% of which are singletons, and 34% rests with the top ten. Sequenced input: memory CD8+ T cells from PBMCs. Subset noted: CD45RO+ cells pooled with CCR7-negative TemRA cells. The receptors were gathered from a man younger than 35 in good health. Some clones in this sample may be carry-over from other donors' samples.

The CDR3: CASSTGVGAKNIQYF. The CDR3 bases are TGTGCCAGCAGCACAGGGGTGGGAGCCAAAAACATTCAGTACTTC. This chain connects TRBV11-2 to TRBJ2-4; 7 nucleotides match TRBD1. Trimming removed 5 bases from V and 0 bases from J; junction bases left unmatched: 4. The CDR3 contains 15 residues. Germline CDR1 reads SGHAT; CDR2 reads FQNNGV.

This chain connects TRBV5-4 to TRBJ2-3, with D unresolved. Trimming cost V 5 bases and J 2 bases, with 9 bases left between them. Germline V gene sequence: CDR1 SGHNT, CDR2 YYREEE (reference sequence). The CDR3 covers 13 residues. This chain's CDR3 is CASRAEATDTQYF. In DNA form, the CDR3 reads TGTGCCAGCAGGGCAGAAGCCACAGATACGCAGTATTTT.

This clone was seen a few times. The chain couples TRBV28 to TRBJ1-2; TRBD1 agrees at 8 bases. Germline-derived CDR1 and CDR2 are MDHEN and SYDVKM. Trimming at V came to 2 bases and at J to 8 bases, leaving 13 bases not matched to a gene. The CDR3 is 16 amino acids. The CDR3 bases are TGTGCCAGCAGTTTACCCTCGACCGGGACAGGCGAGGGCTACACCTTC. Protein: CASSLPSTGTGEGYTF.

The chain recombines TRBV4-3 with TRBJ2-7; 8 bases map to TRBD1. The CDR3 extends over 14 amino acids. Germline V gene data show CDR1 as LGHNA and CDR2 as YSLEER. Trimming cost V 1 base and J 7 bases; bases outside gene matches: 6. CDR3 nucleotides: TGCGCCAGCAGCCAAGGGACAGGGATGGGGGAGCAGTACTTC. Protein product: CASSQGTGMGEQYF.

This chain connects TRBV5-4 to TRBJ2-5; 10 nucleotides match TRBD2. Germline V gene data show CDR1 as SGHNT and CDR2 as YYREEE (reference sequence). This CDR3 is built from 16 residues. J lost 4 bases, V lost 4 bases, and 10 bases had no gene match. CDR3 bases: TGTGCCAGCAGCCGGACTAGCGGAGGGGGGAGAGAGACCCAGTACTTC. It specifies CASSRTSGGGRETQYF.

This chain connects TRBV7-2 to TRBJ2-7; a possible D gene is TRBD2 (5 bases). Germline V gives CDR1 SGHTA, CDR2 FQGNSA. Trimming left V 1 base short and J 2 bases short, with 12 bases between. This CDR3 is built from 15 residues. The CDR3 reads CASSLDRSVPYEQYF. Here the CDR3 DNA reads TGTGCCAGCAGCTTAGATCGTAGCGTACCCTACGAGCAGTACTTC.

The gene calls are TRBV4-3 and TRBJ1-2; TRBD1 matches at 7 bases. The V gene's germline CDR1 is LGHNA and CDR2 YSLEER. This CDR3 has 15 amino acids. V lost 1 base to trimming and J lost 6 bases; unmatched junction nucleotides: 8. The CDR3 here is CASSQGVRGSDGYTF. The CDR3 DNA reads as TGCGCCAGCAGCCAAGGAGTCAGGGGGTCTGATGGCTACACCTTC.

This clone has just one count. This same CDR3 is encoded by further DNA sequences in the sample. The V gene is TRBV9, the J gene TRBJ2-2, with D perhaps given as TRBD1 or TRBD2 (5 bases each). The CDR3 covers 13 residues. Trimming left V 0 bases short and J 5 bases short, with 5 bases between. The germline CDR1 and CDR2 sequences are SGDLS and YYNGEE. CDR3 DNA sequence: TGTGCCAGCAGCGTAGGGGGGACCGGGGAGCTGTTTTTT. Translating gives CASSVGGTGELFF.

The chain is built from TRBV29-1 and TRBJ2-7; D may match TRBD1 or TRBD2 (6 bases each). V lost 2 bases and J lost 3, with 17 bases in between. Germline CDR1 is SQVTM and CDR2 is ANQGSEA. The CDR3 is 15 amino acids. In DNA form, the CDR3 reads TGCAGCGTTGAAAAGGTCGGGGGCGTTTTCTACGAGCAGTACTTC. This gives the protein CSVEKVGGVFYEQYF.